This TCR beta chain was sequenced in a study of cytomegalovirus exposure and HLA in healthy donors. General study results and limits: Three CMV-associated chains were confirmed in vitro to be specific for CMV antigens.

The germline V gene has CDR1 LGHNA and CDR2 YNFKEQ. V was clipped by 4 bases and J by 5 bases; unmatched bases: 8. There are 18 residues in the CDR3. The study ran its PCR with 60 Vbeta and 13 Jbeta primers. The protocol was immunoSEQ multiplex PCR, while the TCRdb copy is restricted to in-frame clones and leaves out a portion. Counted here are around 120,000 clones, about 78% occurring once; the ten biggest clones make up around 2.6%. Concerning this clone: Its target is not known.

This clonotype was obtained from a human donor in good health. The V and J genes are TRBV4-2 and TRBJ2-1; 16 positions agree with TRBD2. Sequenced: PBMCs. The CDR3 DNA follows: TGTGCCAGCAGCCCGGGACTAGCGGGGGGGGCCCCCAACAATGAGCAGTTCTTC. Its translation is CASSPGLAGGAPNNEQFF.